Listed here is a single TCR beta chain. The target antigen is unknown. The data were taken from a study of beta chain features in type 1 diabetes. Germline V gene lookup returns CDR1 DFQATT and CDR2 SNEGSKA (reference sequence). V lost 2 bases, J lost 12 bases, and 10 bases lay in between. The CDR3 contains 10 residues. Expressed TCRB transcripts got sequenced, as all isolated RNA was reverse transcribed. Read counts averaged around 4 million for samples of naive, central memory and regulatory T cells. The method was immunoSEQ multiplex PCR; TCRdb's version includes in-frame clones alone and lacks a portion of them. This table has 300,000 to 400,000 clones, around 8% appearing once. Study-wide findings and caveats: Possible PCR preference for shorter templates applied equally to patients and controls. Relative to healthy donors, patients appeared to have naive, central memory and Treg TCRB repertoires that were more similar. HLA influence on TCRB rearrangement stayed unresolved here.

The receptor was isolated from a woman aged 18-29 years in good health. Specimen: central memory CD4+ T cells from blood. V is TRBV20-1 and J is TRBJ1-1; tentatively, D is TRBD1 (6 bases). The CDR3 reads CSARLGGTFF. CDR3 in DNA: TGCAGTGCTAGATTAGGGGGGACTTTCTTT.